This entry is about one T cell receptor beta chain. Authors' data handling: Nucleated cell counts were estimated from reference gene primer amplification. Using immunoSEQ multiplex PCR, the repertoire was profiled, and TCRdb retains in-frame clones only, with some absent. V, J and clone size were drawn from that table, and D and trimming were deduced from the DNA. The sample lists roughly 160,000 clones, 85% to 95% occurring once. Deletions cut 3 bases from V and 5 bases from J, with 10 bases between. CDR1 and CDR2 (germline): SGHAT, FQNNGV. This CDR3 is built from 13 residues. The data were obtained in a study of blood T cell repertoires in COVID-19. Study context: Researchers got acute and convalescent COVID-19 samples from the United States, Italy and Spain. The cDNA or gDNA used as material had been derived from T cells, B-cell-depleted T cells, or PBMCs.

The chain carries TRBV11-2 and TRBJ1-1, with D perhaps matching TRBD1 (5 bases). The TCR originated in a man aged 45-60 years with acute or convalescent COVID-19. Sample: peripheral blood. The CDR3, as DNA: TGTGCCAGCAGCTTTTACAGGTGGACTGAAGCTTTCTTT. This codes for CASSFYRWTEAFF.